This paragraph covers one T cell receptor beta chain sequence. Antigen unknown. The data belong to a study of T cells in localized non-small cell lung cancer. Regarding the study as a whole: Higher adjacent-lung clonality was associated with shorter survival. Appearance in adjacent lung was seen for a median around 58 of the top 100 tumor clones. Adjacent uninvolved lung tissue had the highest T cell clonality, exceeding tumor. Heterogeneity cannot be ruled out, as sequencing used one tumor region only.

The ends lost 1 base at V and 2 bases at J; junction bases unmatched: 13. Germline assignment: CDR1 SGHRS and CDR2 YFSETQ. The CDR3 contains 19 residues. The table came from immunoSEQ multiplex PCR; TCRdb's copy has only in-frame clones and leaves some out. The repertoire holds some 33,000 clones, with roughly 77% as singletons. The gene calls are TRBV5-1 and TRBJ2-5; 11 positions match TRBD2. This specimen was peripheral blood, taken before any cancer treatment. The clonotype was recovered from a male donor aged 60 or older with stage III squamous cell lung carcinoma. The CDR3 DNA reads TGCGCCAGCAGCTTGTCGATTACTAGCGGGAGTGATAGTCAAGAGACCCAGTACTTC. Its translation: CASSLSITSGSDSQETQYF.